Listed below are T cell receptor beta chains from one sample, sequenced in a study of vaccination effects on CD4 cells after COVID-19. The repertoire was sequenced with immunoSEQ multiplex PCR; TCRdb's copy has only in-frame clones and lacks some. The sample lists around 47,000 clones; around 66% were seen once. For these receptors, no antigen is known. The sample here was CD4+ T cells from PBMCs cultured with a peptide pool, taken before COVID-19 vaccination. The source is a human donor who had a prior SARS-CoV-2 infection. CDR3s include the opening cysteine and the closing phenylalanine or tryptophan. The D gene is left open where the match is weak. Clone size is given for some rows only: seen once, a few or many times, or a class if the clone is expanded.

DNA: TGTGCCAGCAGGGGCGGAACTCTCGGTGAGCAGTTCTTC
CDR3: CASRGGTLGEQFF
J: TRBJ2-1
D: .
size: .
length: 13
V: TRBV25-1

DNA: TGTGCCAGCAGGACGGACAGGCGGAACACTGAAGCTTTCTTT
CDR3: CASRTDRRNTEAFF
J: TRBJ1-1
D: TRBD1
size: few
length: 14
V: TRBV2

DNA: TGTGCCAGCAGAGGACTGGGGCGTTATGAGCAGTTCTTC
CDR3: CASRGLGRYEQFF
J: TRBJ2-1
D: .
size: .
length: 13
V: TRBV12-3/TRBV12-4

DNA: TGTGCCAGCAGCCTATCCGGGACACCCTCTGGGGCCAACGTCCTGACTTTC
CDR3: CASSLSGTPSGANVLTF
J: TRBJ2-6
D: .
size: few
length: 17
V: TRBV7-3

DNA: TGCGCCAGCAGTGAGGACTCGCTATCCTACGAGCAGTACTTC
CDR3: CASSEDSLSYEQYF
J: TRBJ2-7
D: .
size: .
length: 14
V: TRBV10-2

DNA: TGTGCCAGCAGCTCTCGGGGACAGGTGAACACTGAAGCTTTCTTT
CDR3: CASSSRGQVNTEAFF
J: TRBJ1-1
D: TRBD1
size: few
length: 15
V: TRBV7-8

DNA: TGTGCCAGCAGCCAAGGTCTTTTTACCTACAATGAGCAGTTCTTC
CDR3: CASSQGLFTYNEQFF
J: TRBJ2-1
D: .
size: .
length: 15
V: TRBV28

DNA: TGTGCCAGCTCACCACGGGGACATAATAATTCACCCCTCCACTTT
CDR3: CASSPRGHNNSPLHF
J: TRBJ1-6
D: .
size: .
length: 15
V: TRBV18

DNA: TGTGCCAGCAGCTTTTCACCTGGGACAGGGAACACTGAAGCTTTCTTT
CDR3: CASSFSPGTGNTEAFF
J: TRBJ1-1
D: TRBD1
size: .
length: 16
V: TRBV7-9

DNA: TGTGCCACCAGTGATTCGAGACAGGGGGACCACGAGCAGTACTTC
CDR3: CATSDSRQGDHEQYF
J: TRBJ2-7
D: TRBD1
size: .
length: 15
V: TRBV24-1

DNA: TGTGCCAGCAGGGGGTCCGGTAAGGAGCCCCAGCATTTT
CDR3: CASRGSGKEPQHF
J: TRBJ1-5
D: .
size: .
length: 13
V: TRBV2

DNA: TGTGCCAGCAGCTTAAGAGGGGGAGGCCCCCACGAGCAGTACTTC
CDR3: CASSLRGGGPHEQYF
J: TRBJ2-7
D: .
size: few
length: 15
V: TRBV5-4

DNA: TGTGCCAGCAGCCGCGGGCGCTACGAGCAGTACTTC
CDR3: CASSRGRYEQYF
J: TRBJ2-7
D: .
size: .
length: 12
V: TRBV7-2

DNA: TGTGCCAGCAGAGAGGGGAGGGGATCTGAAGCTTTCTTT
CDR3: CASREGRGSEAFF
J: TRBJ1-1
D: .
size: few
length: 13
V: TRBV28

DNA: TGTGCCAGCAGCTTATGGGCGGGGTTCGCCGATACGCAGTATTTT
CDR3: CASSLWAGFADTQYF
J: TRBJ2-3
D: .
size: .
length: 15
V: TRBV11-1

DNA: TGTGCCACCAGCAGAGATCTAGGGGAAGCGAGTGATCAGCCCCAGCATTTT
CDR3: CATSRDLGEASDQPQHF
J: TRBJ1-5
D: .
size: few
length: 17
V: TRBV15

DNA: TGCGCCAGCAGCTTGGAACCGGCGGGTAGCAATCAGCCCCAGCATTTT
CDR3: CASSLEPAGSNQPQHF
J: TRBJ1-5
D: .
size: .
length: 16
V: TRBV5-1

DNA: TGTGCCAGCAGCCTGGACAGGGCTGGGGCCAACGTCCTGACTTTC
CDR3: CASSLDRAGANVLTF
J: TRBJ2-6
D: TRBD1
size: few
length: 15
V: TRBV2

DNA: TGTGCCAGCAGCCGAAACAATATTCATGGCTACACCTTC
CDR3: CASSRNNIHGYTF
J: TRBJ1-2
D: .
size: .
length: 13
V: TRBV3-1/TRBV3-2

DNA: TGCGCCAGCAGCATCGACAGGGGAGGTACAGATACGCAGTATTTT
CDR3: CASSIDRGGTDTQYF
J: TRBJ2-3
D: TRBD1
size: .
length: 15
V: TRBV5-1

DNA: TGTGCCAGCAGTTTCGACAGGGGATACGAGCAGTACTTC
CDR3: CASSFDRGYEQYF
J: TRBJ2-7
D: TRBD1
size: .
length: 13
V: TRBV27

DNA: TGTGCCAGCAGCTTAGTCAGGGAAGATACGCAGTATTTT
CDR3: CASSLVREDTQYF
J: TRBJ2-3
D: .
size: .
length: 13
V: TRBV7-2

DNA: TGTGCCAGCTCACCACCGATAAGCGGGGGGGCACATGAGCAGTTCTTC
CDR3: CASSPPISGGAHEQFF
J: TRBJ2-1
D: TRBD2
size: .
length: 16
V: TRBV18

DNA: TGTGCCAGCAGCTCAAGACGGACTAGACTCTACGAGCAGTACTTC
CDR3: CASSSRRTRLYEQYF
J: TRBJ2-7
D: TRBD2
size: .
length: 15
V: TRBV11-3

DNA: TGCGCCAGCAGCTTGGCAGTGATGACAGGACTTAATGAAAAACTGTTTTTT
CDR3: CASSLAVMTGLNEKLFF
J: TRBJ1-4
D: .
size: .
length: 17
V: TRBV5-1

DNA: TGTGCCAGCAGCCAAGAACCGGGACAGGGGGACACTGAAGCTTTCTTT
CDR3: CASSQEPGQGDTEAFF
J: TRBJ1-1
D: TRBD1
size: .
length: 16
V: TRBV3-1/TRBV3-2

DNA: TGTGCCAGCAGTTTGAGGAGGAACACTGAAGCTTTCTTT
CDR3: CASSLRRNTEAFF
J: TRBJ1-1
D: .
size: .
length: 13
V: TRBV27

DNA: TGTGCCAGCAGCTCTAGCCCGGGGGTCCAAGAGACCCAGTACTTC
CDR3: CASSSSPGVQETQYF
J: TRBJ2-5
D: .
size: .
length: 15
V: TRBV7-2

DNA: TGTGCCACCAGCAGGGACAGGGGTAACACTGAAGCTTTCTTT
CDR3: CATSRDRGNTEAFF
J: TRBJ1-1
D: TRBD1
size: .
length: 14
V: TRBV15

DNA: TGTGCCAGCAGCTCGACGCCTTGGACTAGCGGGAAAAACACCGGGGAGCTGTTTTTT
CDR3: CASSSTPWTSGKNTGELFF
J: TRBJ2-2
D: TRBD2
size: .
length: 19
V: TRBV5-4

DNA: TGTGCCAGCAGTGAACGTGTGGGGACAACCTTTTATAATTCACCCCTCCACTTT
CDR3: CASSERVGTTFYNSPLHF
J: TRBJ1-6
D: .
size: .
length: 18
V: TRBV6-1

DNA: TGTGCCAGCAGCTCAAACCCTGGTACAGGGTGGAATGAGCAGTTCTTC
CDR3: CASSSNPGTGWNEQFF
J: TRBJ2-1
D: .
size: .
length: 16
V: TRBV7-3

DNA: TGTGCCAGCAGCGTAGATAATAACTATGGCTACACCTTC
CDR3: CASSVDNNYGYTF
J: TRBJ1-2
D: .
size: .
length: 13
V: TRBV9

DNA: TGTGCCAGCAGCTTACAGCAGAACACTGAAGCTTTCTTT
CDR3: CASSLQQNTEAFF
J: TRBJ1-1
D: .
size: few
length: 13
V: TRBV7-9

DNA: TGCGCCAGCAGCCAAGATCCCGGAAACACCATATATTTT
CDR3: CASSQDPGNTIYF
J: TRBJ1-3
D: .
size: once
length: 13
V: TRBV4-1

DNA: TGTGCCAGCAGCTTAGTGACTAGCGGGGGGCGGCTGTTTTTT
CDR3: CASSLVTSGGRLFF
J: TRBJ2-2
D: TRBD2
size: few
length: 14
V: TRBV7-2

DNA: TGTGCCAGCTCACCACAACAGGGGGTTGAAGCTTTCTTT
CDR3: CASSPQQGVEAFF
J: TRBJ1-1
D: TRBD1
size: .
length: 13
V: TRBV18

DNA: TGCGCCAGCAGCCACGGTCAGAGATCTGGAAACACCATATATTTT
CDR3: CASSHGQRSGNTIYF
J: TRBJ1-3
D: .
size: few
length: 15
V: TRBV4-1

DNA: TGTGCCACCAGTGATTTAGGGACAGGGGGTTATAATTCACCCCTCCACTTT
CDR3: CATSDLGTGGYNSPLHF
J: TRBJ1-6
D: TRBD1
size: .
length: 17
V: TRBV24-1

DNA: TGCAGCGTTGGGGGGGGGACAGGGGATGAAAAACTGTTTTTT
CDR3: CSVGGGTGDEKLFF
J: TRBJ1-4
D: TRBD1
size: .
length: 14
V: TRBV29-1

DNA: TGTGCCAGCAGCGTATCAGCCCCCCACGTCACAGATACGCAGTATTTT
CDR3: CASSVSAPHVTDTQYF
J: TRBJ2-3
D: .
size: medium-sized
length: 16
V: TRBV9

DNA: TGTGCCAGTAGTACGTTCTCCGGCGGGGAGCTGTTTTTT
CDR3: CASSTFSGGELFF
J: TRBJ2-2
D: .
size: .
length: 13
V: TRBV19

DNA: TGTGCCAGCAGCTCCCGAACCTCGTGGACAGGTCACACTGAAGCTTTCTTT
CDR3: CASSSRTSWTGHTEAFF
J: TRBJ1-1
D: TRBD1
size: .
length: 17
V: TRBV7-2

DNA: TGTGCCAGCAGTCAGGGGGCTGTTAACAATAATGAGCAGTTCTTC
CDR3: CASSQGAVNNNEQFF
J: TRBJ2-1
D: TRBD1
size: .
length: 15
V: TRBV3-1/TRBV3-2

DNA: TGTGCCAGCTCACAACTCGGACAGGGCGACTATGGCTACACCTTC
CDR3: CASSQLGQGDYGYTF
J: TRBJ1-2
D: TRBD1
size: .
length: 15
V: TRBV18